This T cell receptor (beta chain) was documented in a study of blood T cell repertoires in COVID-19. For the study at large: PBMCs, B-cell-depleted T cells, or T cells provided the cDNA or gDNA that made up the material.

Original data processing: Estimation of nucleated cell counts relied on the amplification of reference gene primers. The data were produced by immunoSEQ multiplex PCR, yet TCRdb's version contains in-frame clones alone and is incomplete. The V and J calls and clone size were taken over from that table, and D and trimming were inferred from the DNA. The sample has some 310,000 clones; approximately 87% are singletons. The origin of this receptor is a woman in her twenties or thirties with COVID-19, enrolled during active disease. The sequencing input was peripheral blood.

The CDR3, as DNA: TGTGCCAGCAGAGTCAGGGCCACCGGGGAGCTGTTTTTT. As protein: CASRVRATGELFF. The gene calls are TRBV2 and TRBJ2-2; tentatively, D is TRBD1 (5 bases). This CDR3 has 13 amino acids. Germline loops: CDR1 SNHLY, CDR2 FYNNEI. The V gene lost 6 bases and the J gene lost 4 bases, with 9 bases spanning the gap.